This TCR beta chain derives from a study of T cells after posttransplantation cyclophosphamide. About this clone itself: Its antigen remains unknown.

Broader study findings: Skin or GI-infiltrating T cells shared few TRB sequences with blood.

Per the germline V gene, CDR1 is MNHNS and CDR2 is SASEGT. This CDR3 has 14 residues. Sequencing was performed with immunoSEQ multiplex PCR; in TCRdb, only in-frame clones are kept and a portion is missing. The sample has some 46,000 clones, none seen only once. The receptor was isolated from a man in his forties in good health, CMV-negative, and a related stem cell transplant donor. The chain combines TRBV6-1 with TRBJ2-5; 10 bases are shared with TRBD2. The last part of the DNA fits TRBJ2-7 better; the J call may be wrong. Sequences were obtained from PBMCs. CDR3 nucleotide sequence: TGTGCCAGCAGATTTACTAGCGGGGTATACGAGCAGTACTTC. It translates to CASRFTSGVYEQYF.